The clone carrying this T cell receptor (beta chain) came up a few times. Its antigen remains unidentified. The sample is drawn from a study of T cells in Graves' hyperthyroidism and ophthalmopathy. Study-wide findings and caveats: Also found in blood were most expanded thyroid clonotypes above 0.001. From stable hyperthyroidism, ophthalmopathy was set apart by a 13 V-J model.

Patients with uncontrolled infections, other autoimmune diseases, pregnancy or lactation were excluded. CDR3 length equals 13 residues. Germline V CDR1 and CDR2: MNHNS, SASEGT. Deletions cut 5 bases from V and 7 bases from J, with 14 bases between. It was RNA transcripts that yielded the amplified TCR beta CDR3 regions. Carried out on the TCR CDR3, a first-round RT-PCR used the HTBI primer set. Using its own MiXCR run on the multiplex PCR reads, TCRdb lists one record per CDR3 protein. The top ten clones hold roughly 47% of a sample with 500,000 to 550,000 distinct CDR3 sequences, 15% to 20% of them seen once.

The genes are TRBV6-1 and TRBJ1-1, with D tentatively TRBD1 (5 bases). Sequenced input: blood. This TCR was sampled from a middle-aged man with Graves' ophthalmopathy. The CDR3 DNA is TGTGCCAGCAGTTGGCCGGGACGGGTTGAAGCTTTCTTT. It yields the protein CASSWPGRVEAFF.